A single sample gave rise to the 13 T cell receptor beta chains below, sequenced in a study of cytomegalovirus exposure and HLA in healthy donors. The data were produced by immunoSEQ multiplex PCR, yet TCRdb's version contains in-frame clones alone and is incomplete. The sample has over 120,000 clones, approximately 92% seen once. The sequencing sample was made of PBMCs. Receptors originate from a woman in her late teens or twenties in good health and CMV-seropositive.

V gene TRBV4-2 combines with J gene TRBJ1-2, with no clear D. CDR3 size: 16 residues. CDR1 LGHNA and CDR2 YNFKEQ come from the germline V gene. Trimming left V 5 bases short and J 1 base short, with 17 bases between. In nucleotides, the CDR3 is TGTGCCAGCAGCGAGCGGGCCAACGATCTTAACTATGGCTACACCTTC. The encoded protein is CASSERANDLNYGYTF.

This chain uses TRBV7-6 with TRBJ1-5, with D uncertain. Germline V gives CDR1 SGHVS, CDR2 FNYEAQ. V shed 1 base and J shed 6 bases, with 7 bases lying between them. The CDR3 has 13 residues. CDR3 nucleotides: TGTGCCAGCAGCTTAGACGCGAGTCAGCCCCAGCATTTT. This gives the protein CASSLDASQPQHF.

The J gene is TRBJ2-3, the V gene TRBV7-6, with TRBD2 matching over 9 bases. CDR1 and CDR2 from the germline V gene are SGHVS and FNYEAQ. The CDR3 is 16 amino acids. J lost 5 bases, V lost 2 bases, and 8 bases had no gene match. CDR3 protein: CASSLLEKRGEDTQYF. The DNA of the CDR3 is TGTGCCAGCAGCTTATTAGAGAAGCGGGGGGAAGATACGCAGTATTTT.

The chain employs TRBV27 and TRBJ1-6; D is possibly TRBD1 (6 bases). V was cut by 3 bases and J by 7 bases, with 10 bases left in between. Per germline, CDR1 MNHEY and CDR2 SMNVEV (reference sequence). There are 14 residues in the CDR3. The CDR3 loop reads CASSFGQHNSPLHF. The CDR3 nucleotides read TGTGCCAGCAGTTTTGGACAGCACAATTCACCCCTCCACTTT.

V usage is TRBV7-2 and J usage is TRBJ1-5; TRBD1 aligns across 10 bases. CDR1 and CDR2 from the germline V gene are SGHTA and FQGNSA. Unmatched junction bases numbered 2, after V lost 5 bases and J lost 4 bases. The CDR3 totals 14 residues. The CDR3 region is CASSPGQGNQPQHF. CDR3 nucleotide sequence: TGTGCCAGCAGCCCGGGACAGGGGAATCAGCCCCAGCATTTT.

V gene TRBV5-6 combines with J gene TRBJ2-5; possibly TRBD1 for D (6 bases). Germline values: CDR1 SGHDT, CDR2 YYEEEE. The CDR3 is 13 residues long. Trimming cost V 5 bases and J 4 bases, with 12 bases left between them. In DNA, the CDR3 is TGTGCCAGCAGTTACAGGGTGTCAGAGACCCAGTACTTC. Translating it yields CASSYRVSETQYF.

The CDR3: CASSSGQGAQETQYF. The CDR3, as DNA: TGTGCCAGCAGCTCCGGACAGGGCGCCCAAGAGACCCAGTACTTC. This chain uses TRBV5-4 with TRBJ2-5, with 8 bases aligning to TRBD1. Trimming cost V 3 bases and J 1 base; bases outside gene matches: 5. The CDR3 is 15 residues long. Per the germline V gene, CDR1 is SGHNT and CDR2 is YYREEE (reference sequence).

The chain uses TRBV5-1 and TRBJ2-7; TRBD2 might be the D (5 bases). The ends were cut back, 0 bases at V and 6 bases at J, with 10 bases in the middle. Germline V CDR1 and CDR2: SGHRS, YFSETQ. The CDR3 is made up of 13 amino acids. The CDR3 spells CASSLVFGGEQYF. The CDR3 DNA reads as TGCGCCAGCAGCTTGGTATTCGGAGGCGAGCAGTACTTC. The full variable domain, in which reference TRBV5-1 and TRBJ2-7 provide the parts outside the CDR3, is KAGVTQTPRYLIKTRGQQVTLSCSPISGHRSVSWYQQTPGQGLQFLFEYFSETQRNKGNFPGRFSGRQFSNSRSEMNVSTLELGDSALYLCASSLVFGGEQYFGPGTRLTVT.

As concerns this clone: The germline gene is not matched at one end of the junction; a read error may be the cause. The rearrangement links TRBV6-6 to TRBJ1-4; no definite D call. CDR3 length: 16 residues. Germline V lookup: CDR1 MNHNY, CDR2 SVGAGI (reference sequence). CDR3 protein: CASSNSPLATNEKLFF. The CDR3 DNA sequence: TGTGCCAGCAGTAACTCCCCCCTCGCAACTAATGAAAAACTGTTTTTT.

The chain joins TRBV6-1 to TRBJ1-6; D perhaps matches TRBD1 (5 bases). Trimming took off 6 bases at V and 2 bases at J, with 8 bases between the two ends. Germline CDR1 MNHNS, CDR2 SASEGT. CDR3 length equals 14 residues. The CDR3 DNA reads TGTGCCAGCAGGGCGGGACCCTATAATTCACCCCTCCACTTT. Encoded protein: CASRAGPYNSPLHF.

The sample holds one count of this clone. The chain recombines TRBV30 with TRBJ1-2; D not certain. The CDR3 runs to 12 residues. Germline-derived CDR1 and CDR2 are GTSNPN and SVGIG (reference sequence). Trimming stripped 2 bases from V and 3 bases from J, with 7 bases between. This CDR3 is CAWSLGDYGYTF. CDR3 nucleotide sequence: TGTGCCTGGAGTCTCGGGGACTATGGCTACACCTTC.

V and J are TRBV30 and TRBJ2-6; no clear D. The germline V gene encodes CDR1 GTSNPN and CDR2 SVGIG (reference sequence). CDR3 length: 13 residues. V gave up 3 bases and J gave up 2 bases, with 5 bases separating them. CDR3 nucleotides: TGTGCCTGGAGGGCAACTGGGGCCAACGTCCTGACTTTC. The encoded protein is CAWRATGANVLTF.

V gene TRBV28 combines with J gene TRBJ2-2, with D unclear. Germline V gene sequence: CDR1 MDHEN, CDR2 SYDVKM. The CDR3 is 14 amino acids. Trimming shortened V by 7 bases and J by 6 bases, and 15 bases separated the two germline ends. The CDR3 DNA is TGTGCCAGCAAACTACGAAGGCTGTCCGGGGAGCTGTTTTTT. This codes for CASKLRRLSGELFF.